These 21 T cell receptor beta chains came from one sample sequenced in a study of T cell repertoires in cytomegalovirus infection. These receptors have no known antigen. Via MiXCR, TCRdb re-called the reads, giving one row per CDR3 protein. Of approximately 990,000 distinct CDR3 sequences detected, under 40% appear once; the ten largest clones hold about an eighth. This material consisted of cultured CD8+ T cells from PBMCs, taken from culture after CMV antigen stimulation. The receptors stem from a human donor in good health (CMV status not recorded). Some clones in this sample may be carry-over from other donors' samples.

The chain links TRBV27 to TRBJ1-5; no reliable D call. V dropped 3 bases and J dropped 0 bases, with 9 bases sitting between them. Germline V lookup: CDR1 MNHEY, CDR2 SMNVEV (reference sequence). The CDR3 loop spans 15 amino acids. CDR3 sequence reads: CASSLGGNSNQPQHF. The CDR3 DNA is TGTGCCAGCAGTTTGGGAGGGAATAGCAATCAGCCCCAGCATTTT.

This clonotype was counted a few times. The genes are TRBV2 and TRBJ2-1, with 8 bases fitting TRBD2. The trim removed 7 bases at V and 6 bases at J, leaving 5 bases unmatched. Germline V gives CDR1 SNHLY, CDR2 FYNNEI. The CDR3 consists of 13 residues. CDR3 nucleotide sequence: TGTGCCAGCATGGGGACTAGAGGCAATGAGCAGTTCTTC. It is translated as CASMGTRGNEQFF.

The chain uses TRBV6-5 and TRBJ2-1; 9 nucleotides align to TRBD1. V gave up 2 bases and J gave up 3 bases; unmatched junction bases: 2. The CDR3 length is 15 residues. The germline CDR1 and CDR2 sequences are MNHEY and SVGAGI. The CDR3 nucleotides are TGTGCCAGCAGTTACGGGACAGGGATCTACAATGAGCAGTTCTTC. Protein: CASSYGTGIYNEQFF.

Only a few counts were recorded for this clonotype. The chain couples TRBV5-1 to TRBJ1-1; 9 bases align to TRBD1. Unmatched junction bases numbered 5, after V lost 4 bases and J lost 4 bases. This CDR3 region has 14 residues. The germline V gene encodes CDR1 SGHRS and CDR2 YFSETQ. The CDR3 DNA is TGCGCCAGCAGCCAGGGACAGGGTGCCACTGAAGCTTTCTTT. Its protein is CASSQGQGATEAFF.

DNA for the CDR3: TGTGCCAGCAGCCGCGGACAGGACATGAACACTGAAGCTTTCTTT. Translated: CASSRGQDMNTEAFF. The gene calls are TRBV13 and TRBJ1-1, with TRBD1 matching 7 bases. This CDR3 is built from 15 residues. Losses at the gene ends were 5 bases for V and 0 bases for J; bases not matched to a gene: 6. CDR1 is PRHDT, CDR2 FYEKMQ, per germline (reference sequence).

In regard to this clonotype: Since a much larger clone is just one base distant, this may be a read error. The chain is built from TRBV7-8 and TRBJ2-3; 9 nucleotides agree with TRBD1. This CDR3 region has 15 residues. Per the germline V gene, CDR1 is SGHVS and CDR2 is FQNEAQ. The CDR3 nucleotides are TGTGCCAACAGCCCCGACAGGGGGAGCACAGATACGCAGTATTTT. It is translated as CANSPDRGSTDTQYF.

This clonotype was found a few times. The rearrangement links TRBV6-5 to TRBJ2-1; weak D call: TRBD2 (5 bases). V was clipped by 5 bases and J by 4 bases, with 18 bases between them. Germline loops: CDR1 MNHEY, CDR2 SVGAGI. CDR3 length equals 16 residues. Written as DNA, the CDR3 is TGTGCCAGCAGTCTCTCGGGATTCGGACCTTACAATGAGCAGTTCTTC. Protein: CASSLSGFGPYNEQFF.

The V call is TRBV19, the J call TRBJ2-7; D remains ambiguous. The CDR3 is made up of 13 amino acids. V lost 3 bases to trimming and J lost 1 base, with 7 bases between them. The germline V gene encodes CDR1 LNHDA and CDR2 SQIVND (reference sequence). The CDR3: CASSIVSSYEQYV. CDR3 bases: TGTGCCAGTAGTATTGTCAGTTCCTACGAGCAGTACGTC.

This clonotype was counted at least ten times. The CDR3 loop reads CASSLNQQGTEAFF. Written as DNA, the CDR3 is TGTGCCAGCAGCTTGAATCAACAGGGGACTGAAGCTTTCTTT. The rearrangement joins TRBV7-8 to TRBJ1-1, with TRBD1 matching over 7 bases. In germline, CDR1 is SGHVS, CDR2 FQNEAQ. Unmatched junction bases numbered 6, after V lost 3 bases and J lost 5 bases. The CDR3 extends over 14 amino acids. Variable domain in full (rest from reference TRBV7-8 and TRBJ1-1): GAGVSQSPRYKVAKRGQDVALRCDPISGHVSLFWYQQALGQGPEFLTYFQNEAQLDKSGLPSDRFFAERPEGSVSTLKIQRTQQEDSAVYLCASSLNQQGTEAFFGQGTRLTVV.

V is TRBV5-6 and J is TRBJ2-1; the D gene is possibly TRBD2 (6 bases). CDR1 SGHDT and CDR2 YYEEEE come from the germline V gene. This CDR3 comprises 16 residues. V gave up 2 bases and J gave up 8 bases, with 20 bases separating them. The CDR3 DNA reads as TGTGCCAGCAGCTTTCCGGGACGGGGGATTATCCATGAGCAGTTCTTC. Translated: CASSFPGRGIIHEQFF.

The V call is TRBV12-5, the J call TRBJ1-5, with D perhaps TRBD1 (5 bases). Germline V gene sequence: CDR1 LGHNT, CDR2 FRNRAP. The length of the CDR3 is 18 residues. V was trimmed by 3 bases and J by 2 bases, leaving 20 bases between them. For the CDR3, the DNA is TGTGCTAGTGGTTTCTCTCTGGCGGGGCTTCGAGGCAATCAGCCCCAGCATTTT. This gives the protein CASGFSLAGLRGNQPQHF.

The chain links TRBV27 to TRBJ2-7; D not certain. Trimming took off 2 bases at V and 7 bases at J, with 9 bases between the two ends. The germline CDR1 and CDR2 sequences are MNHEY and SMNVEV (reference sequence). CDR3 length equals 12 residues. The CDR3 DNA reads as TGTGCCAGCAGTTTAATAAGTGGAGAGCAGTACTTC. It codes for CASSLISGEQYF.

The chain has TRBV7-9 and TRBJ2-5; no clear D. The CDR3 is made up of 11 amino acids. Germline V gene data show CDR1 as SEHNR and CDR2 as FQNEAQ (reference sequence). The V end was cut by 7 bases, the J end by 5 bases, with 8 bases between. CDR3 coding DNA: TGTGCCAGCATGGGTTGGGAGACCCAGTACTTC. It specifies CASMGWETQYF.

The chain couples TRBV11-3 to TRBJ2-2, with 9 bases matching TRBD1. V lost 5 bases, J lost 4 bases, and 5 bases stayed unmatched. Germline V gene sequence: CDR1 SGHNT, CDR2 YENEEA. CDR3 length: 15 amino acids. DNA of the CDR3: TGTGCCAGCAGCGACCGGGACAGGGCCACCGGGGAGCTGTTTTTT. As protein: CASSDRDRATGELFF.

The V gene is TRBV6-1, the J gene TRBJ2-5; either TRBD1 or TRBD2 may supply D (6 bases each). The CDR3 runs to 17 residues. CDR1 is MNHNS, CDR2 SASEGT, per germline. Trimming shortened V by 0 bases and J by 10 bases, and 24 bases separated the two germline ends. The CDR3 reads CASSEARVWGARIVQYF. As DNA, the CDR3 is TGTGCCAGCAGTGAAGCGCGGGTATGGGGGGCGCGGATTGTCCAGTACTTC.

This clonotype was seen many times. The chain has TRBV11-1 and TRBJ1-1; D remains unclear. V lost 4 bases and J lost 6, with 15 bases in between. In germline, CDR1 is SGHAT, CDR2 FQDESV (reference sequence). CDR3 length: 14 residues. The CDR3 DNA sequence: TGTGCCAGCAGCTCCGCGGGGTCCTCGGCTGAAGCTTTCTTT. Its protein product is CASSSAGSSAEAFF.

In this sample, this clonotype turned up once. This chain connects TRBV25-1 to TRBJ1-4, with D possibly matching TRBD1 (6 bases). Between the trimmed V and J ends, which lost 5 bases and 6 bases, there was a span of 16 bases. CDR1 is MGHDK and CDR2 is SYGVNS in the germline V gene. This CDR3 comprises 15 residues. The CDR3 reads CASSPRWGADEKLFF. In DNA form, the CDR3 reads TGTGCCAGCAGTCCCAGGTGGGGGGCAGATGAAAAACTGTTTTTT.

This clonotype was detected many times. V and J are TRBV7-9 and TRBJ2-1; TRBD1 or TRBD2 may be the D gene (5 bases each). Germline values: CDR1 SEHNR, CDR2 FQNEAQ (reference sequence). Deletions cut 4 bases from V and 6 bases from J, with 22 bases between. The CDR3 contains 17 residues. The CDR3 loop reads CASSSTLLPGGRNEQFF. The CDR3 DNA is TGTGCCAGCAGCTCCACTCTGTTACCTGGGGGACGCAATGAGCAGTTCTTC.

This clonotype appeared many times. The chain combines TRBV7-8 with TRBJ2-7, with D perhaps TRBD1 (6 bases). Germline lookup yields CDR1 SGHVS and CDR2 FQNEAQ. The CDR3 extends over 15 amino acids. The V end was cut by 5 bases, the J end by 2 bases, with 16 bases between. The CDR3: CASSPSGAVTYEQYV. The CDR3, as DNA: TGTGCCAGCAGCCCATCAGGGGCCGTCACCTACGAGCAGTACGTC.

Worth noting for this clonotype: A much larger clone differs by one base, so this may be a read error. The chain is built from TRBV7-6 and TRBJ2-3; 8 bases are shared with TRBD2. V lost 2 bases, J lost 5 bases, and 12 bases stayed unmatched. Per germline, CDR1 SGHVS and CDR2 FNYEAQ. The CDR3 spans 17 residues. The CDR3, as DNA: TGTGCCAGCAGCTTATCCGCCGGACTAGCCCGAGAAGATACGCAGTATTTT. Translating gives CASSLSAGLAREDTQYF.

This clonotype was seen more than once but under ten times. CDR3 in DNA: TGTGCCAGCAGTTACGGGGGACAGAACTATGGCTACACCTTC. This sequence encodes CASSYGGQNYGYTF. V usage is TRBV6-2 or TRBV6-3 and J usage is TRBJ1-2, with TRBD1 identical over 7 bases. Germline V gene sequence: CDR1 MNHEY, CDR2 SVGEGT. V trimming: 2 bases; J trimming: 2 bases; junction bases outside the gene matches: 2. CDR3 length equals 14 residues.